This T cell receptor beta chain was sequenced for a study of T cell responses to AZD1222 COVID-19 vaccine (dated by TCRdb to the early 2020s). Looking at the study overall: AZD1222 recipients with second doses at about 4 weeks or about 12 weeks were pooled, because spike-specific TCR depth and breadth did not differ between schedules. A total of about 230 trial participants underwent TCR sequencing, of whom 207 received two doses of AZD1222 and about 25 received two doses of the MenACWY control vaccine. Trial participants were enrolled by age into 18-55, 56-69 and 70-plus year subgroups, with 148, 28 and 57 TCR-sequenced participants respectively.

Via the germline V gene, CDR1 is KGHSH and CDR2 LQKENI. The CDR3 has 10 amino acids, counting the end cysteine and phenylalanine. Only the CDR3 DNA is retained, 30 bases long and in frame from the first base. Relative to germline, V is 6 bases shorter and J is 6 bases shorter, with 5 bases between their ends. The sample's time point label is to be understood as: baseline before first vaccination. Vaccinee samples came from UK trials COV001 and COV002, including a single-blind randomized controlled phase 2/3 trial of AZD1222 (ChAdOx1 nCoV-19) in healthy adults. For TCRbeta chain sequencing, PBMC samples from trial participants were taken at day 0 and at day 28 after the second dose. Only one count was recorded for this clone. The antigen it recognizes is unknown. Base qualities are missing; no much larger clone stands one base away. Overall study results and their limits: Most participants were white British and females outnumbered males, and the authors suggested that clonal diversity may have been underestimated. The vaccine-associated CD4 TCRs covered the entire spike protein, and the dominant responses fell in regions 160-218 and 743-854. Reportedly, almost half of the unique spike-specific TCRs recognized epitopes lying outside the regions that are mutated in the B.1.351 and B.1.1.7 variants. Conclusions about previously exposed vaccinees were limited because only six AZD1222 recipients were SARS-CoV-2 seropositive at baseline. In the small 56-69-year group, the increase in depth fell short of significance, most likely because of low power. A significant rise in spike-specific TCR breadth and depth was observed after two AZD1222 doses relative to day 0 and relative to MenACWY recipients. Because no day 14 peak-response samples were available, the repertoires could be characterized only after the peak T cell response.

The CDR3 regions of human TCRbeta chains were analyzed by immunosequencing. In the authors' own workflow: TCRs in the repertoires were matched against a reference library of SARS-CoV-2-specific TCRs that had been generated with the MIRA antigen-specificity platform. Breadth was defined as the fraction of unique TCRs that were SARS-CoV-2-associated, and depth was defined as the fraction of total T cells that were SARS-CoV-2-associated. Using the MIRA data, each spike-specific TCR was mapped to the spike region that the TCR reacts to and placed in a CD4 or CD8 class. Log10-transformed breadth and depth values were compared by one-way ANOVA with Sidak's multiple comparisons tests. Not all clones reach the TCRdb copy of this immuneACCESS table, which keeps in-frame sequences only. Checked studies attribute under half of the gap to unresolved V genes and leave the rest unexplained. That table supplies the V and J calls and clone size; D and trimming were determined from the DNA. Within this sample are 95,000 to 150,000 clones, with over 85% of them counted one time only. Of the sample, 4.4% falls within the top ten clones.

The rearranged chain carries TRBV18 and TRBJ1-2, with no confidently assigned D gene. The sample here was peripheral blood, taken on day 0 of AZD1222 vaccination. This sequence was found in an adult in good health. The CDR3 has the sequence CASSGDGYTF. In nucleotides, the sequence is TGTGCCAGCTCCGGAGATGGCTACACCTTC.